The 31 T cell receptor beta chains below all came from one sample that was sequenced in a study of sequential checkpoint blockade in melanoma. Repertoires were generated with immunoSEQ multiplex PCR, while TCRdb's copy carries only in-frame clones and drops some. The sample gives approximately 6,100 clones, around 21% of which show up once; roughly a tenth is in the top ten. Treatment specified: randomized to nivolumab then ipilimumab (arm A) or the reverse (arm B). Sequencing was performed on tumor tissue (inferred from file names), taken from a patient given nivolumab and ipilimumab in sequence. The receptors shown here come from a human donor with melanoma.

The V call is TRBV11-3, the J call TRBJ2-2; 12 bases map to TRBD2. The CDR3 spans 16 residues. Germline CDR1 is SGHNT and CDR2 is YENEEA. The V gene end was trimmed by 4 bases and the J gene end by 7 bases; junction bases not matched to a gene: 7. The DNA for the CDR3 is TGTGCCAGCAGCTCGACTAGCGGGAGAGATGGCGGGGAGCTGTTTTTT. This translates into CASSSTSGRDGGELFF.

The chain combines TRBV15 with TRBJ1-5; maybe TRBD1 (5 bases). CDR1 and CDR2 from the germline V gene are LNHNV and YYDKDF (reference sequence). This CDR3 is 15 amino acids long. V dropped 3 bases and J dropped 7 bases, with 16 bases sitting between them. CDR3 DNA: TGTGCCACCAGCAGTGGCAGGAAGGGGAACCAGCCCCAGCATTTT. This encodes CATSSGRKGNQPQHF.

This clone was picked up a small number of times. The rearrangement joins TRBV23-1 to TRBJ2-7, with D possibly being TRBD1 or TRBD2 (6 bases each). TRBV23-1 is assigned to the ORF class and has an uncertain function. The CDR3 is made up of 15 amino acids. Trimming pared 6 bases from V and 1 base from J, leaving 16 bases between. The CDR3 region is CASSHIEGGSYEQYF. DNA for the CDR3: TGCGCCAGCAGCCATATCGAGGGGGGTTCCTACGAGCAGTACTTC.

At least ten counts were recorded for this clone. The genes are TRBV11-3 and TRBJ1-1; 9 positions match TRBD1. With V trimmed by 5 bases and J by 5 bases, 6 bases remained unmatched. This CDR3 has 14 amino acids. Germline lookup yields CDR1 SGHNT and CDR2 YENEEA. The CDR3 region has the DNA TGTGCCAGCAGCAGACTACAGGGGGCGACTGAAGCTTTCTTT. It encodes CASSRLQGATEAFF.

J is TRBJ1-4 and V is TRBV28; D unclear. The CDR3 sequence is 14 residues long. The germline V gene encodes CDR1 MDHEN and CDR2 SYDVKM. With 5 bases removed from V and 7 bases from J, the gap between germline ends came to 14 bases. CDR3 sequence reads: CASSDHQTSEKLFF. The CDR3 coding sequence is TGTGCCAGCAGTGACCATCAGACGAGTGAAAAACTGTTTTTT.

The V and J genes are TRBV9 and TRBJ1-4; D may be TRBD1 (6 bases). Germline V gives CDR1 SGDLS, CDR2 YYNGEE. V lost 4 bases and J 5 bases, leaving 9 bases between the germline ends. This CDR3 region has 13 residues. The CDR3 loop is CASSLRGNEKLFF. The DNA of the CDR3 is TGTGCCAGCAGCCTAAGGGGGAATGAAAAACTGTTTTTT. Looking up the rest from reference TRBV9 and TRBJ1-4 gives the full variable domain: DSGVTQTPKHLITATGQRVTLRCSPRSGDLSVYWYQQSLDQGLQFLIQYYNGEERAKGNILERFSAQQFPDLHSELNLSSLELGDSALYFCASSLRGNEKLFFGSGTQLSVL.

The rearrangement joins TRBV5-1 to TRBJ1-2; perhaps TRBD1 as D (6 bases). This CDR3 is built from 14 residues. Germline CDR1 reads SGHRS; CDR2 reads YFSETQ. Trimming pared 4 bases from V and 7 bases from J, leaving 17 bases between. CDR3: CASSIEQGVLGYTF. The CDR3 region has the DNA TGCGCCAGCAGCATAGAACAGGGAGTTCTTGGCTACACCTTC.

This clone was seen only a few times. The chain links TRBV15 to TRBJ2-3, with 9 bases lining up with TRBD1. V dropped 3 bases and J dropped 6; count of bases not matched to a gene: 10. There are 16 residues in the CDR3. Germline-derived CDR1 and CDR2 are LNHNV and YYDKDF (reference sequence). CDR3 sequence: CATSRTDRGNRDTQYF. The DNA for the CDR3 is TGTGCCACCAGCAGGACCGACAGGGGGAATCGGGATACGCAGTATTTT.

This clone is labeled large. The chain couples TRBV28 to TRBJ1-2, with D uncertain. Germline assignment: CDR1 MDHEN and CDR2 SYDVKM. The ends were cut back, 2 bases at V and 8 bases at J, with 18 bases in the middle. The CDR3 has 15 amino acids. CDR3 sequence reads: CASSLTGKVRRGYTF. The CDR3 bases are TGTGCCAGCAGTTTAACGGGGAAGGTCCGGAGGGGCTACACCTTC.

DNA for the CDR3: TGTGCCAGTAGTGTGGGACTAGCTCTGCAAGAGACCCAGTACTTC. The encoded protein is CASSVGLALQETQYF. The J gene is TRBJ2-5, the V gene TRBV19; 9 positions agree with TRBD2. The CDR3 length is 15 residues. Trimming removed 5 bases from V and 2 bases from J; junction bases left unmatched: 6. Germline lookup yields CDR1 LNHDA and CDR2 SQIVND (reference sequence).

This clone appeared once. The rearrangement joins TRBV18 to TRBJ2-1; TRBD1 matches at 8 bases. The germline gives CDR1 KGHSH, CDR2 LQKENI. V was pared by 4 bases and J by 0 bases, with 5 bases of the junction left unmatched. This CDR3 spans 16 amino acids. The CDR3 loop reads CASSLGQASSYNEQFF. CDR3 sequence (DNA): TGTGCCAGCTCACTGGGACAGGCCAGCTCCTACAATGAGCAGTTCTTC.

This clone was counted between two and nine times. The V gene is TRBV5-1, the J gene TRBJ2-7; 9 bases are shared with TRBD2. With 0 bases clipped from V and 2 bases from J, the junction kept 9 bases outside the gene matches. Germline CDR1 is SGHRS and CDR2 is YFSETQ. This CDR3 spans 17 amino acids. The CDR3 DNA reads as TGCGCCAGCAGCTTGGTAGATGCGGGAGGGCCCCCCTACGAGCAGTACTTC. This sequence encodes CASSLVDAGGPPYEQYF.

This clone was detected many times. The J gene is TRBJ2-4, the V gene TRBV11-3; 12 positions agree with TRBD2. Germline assignment: CDR1 SGHNT and CDR2 YENEEA. Unmatched junction bases numbered 9, after V lost 5 bases and J lost 1 base. This CDR3 is built from 18 residues. This CDR3 is CASSQVETSGSAKNIQYF. CDR3 sequence (DNA): TGTGCCAGCAGCCAAGTAGAGACTAGCGGGAGTGCCAAAAACATTCAGTACTTC.

This chain joins TRBV6-8 and TRBJ1-1, with D possibly being TRBD1 (6 bases). V lost 4 bases and J 5 bases, leaving 14 bases between the germline ends. Germline CDR1 MNHGY, CDR2 SAAAGT. CDR3 length: 14 residues. CDR3 sequence (DNA): TGTGCCAGCAGTTTGACAGGTGGGGGGACTGAAGCTTTCTTT. Protein product: CASSLTGGGTEAFF.

This sequence joins TRBV10-2 and TRBJ1-1, with a tentative D call TRBD1 (6 bases). CDR3 length equals 13 residues. Between the trimmed V and J ends, which lost 6 bases and 1 base, there was a span of 9 bases. Germline lookup yields CDR1 WSHSY and CDR2 SAAADI. CDR3 nucleotide sequence: TGCGCCAGCAGACGGACAGAGAACACTGAAGCTTTCTTT. It codes for CASRRTENTEAFF.

The chain couples TRBV6-8 to TRBJ2-5; D may match TRBD1 or TRBD2 (5 bases each). Looked up from germline, CDR1 is MNHGY and CDR2 is SAAAGT. The CDR3 sequence is 13 residues long. The V and J ends lost 10 bases and 2 bases respectively, with 14 bases between them. In DNA, the CDR3 is TGTGCCATCAAAGGGACGGATCAAGAGACCCAGTACTTC. Encoded protein: CAIKGTDQETQYF.

The table lists this clone with a few counts. The chain carries TRBV28 and TRBJ2-7; D is uncertain. This CDR3 has 13 residues. In germline, CDR1 is MDHEN, CDR2 SYDVKM. V gave up 3 bases and J gave up 2 bases, with 8 bases separating them. CDR3 bases: TGTGCCAGCAGTTTGACACCCACCTACGAGCAGTACTTC. Residues: CASSLTPTYEQYF. The full variable domain, completed using reference TRBV28 and TRBJ2-7, is DVKVTQSSRYLVKRTGEKVFLECVQDMDHENMFWYRQDPGLGLRLIYFSYDVKMKEKGDIPEGYSVSREKKERFSLILESASTNQTSMYLCASSLTPTYEQYFGPGTRLTVT.

This clone is classed as medium-sized (0.01 to 0.1%). The CDR3: CASSLQGATNEKLFF. The CDR3, as DNA: TGTGCCAGCAGCCTCCAGGGGGCTACTAATGAAAAACTGTTTTTT. The genes are TRBV11-3 and TRBJ1-4, with 8 bases identical to TRBD1. The length of the CDR3 is 15 residues. CDR1 SGHNT and CDR2 YENEEA come from the germline V gene. V lost 5 bases and J lost 2; bases outside the gene matches: 4.

This clone has just a few counts. This chain joins TRBV6-8 and TRBJ1-1; weak D call: TRBD1 (5 bases). V lost 2 bases, J lost 0 bases, and 10 bases lay in between. This CDR3 comprises 15 residues. The germline gives CDR1 MNHGY, CDR2 SAAAGT. CDR3: CASSYEGLMNTEAFF. The CDR3, as DNA: TGTGCCAGCAGTTACGAGGGACTGATGAACACTGAAGCTTTCTTT.

This sequence joins TRBV9 and TRBJ1-5; perhaps TRBD1 as D (5 bases). The V gene's germline CDR1 is SGDLS and CDR2 YYNGEE. The V end lost 6 bases, the J end lost 4 bases, and 11 bases lay between the germline ends. CDR3 length equals 13 residues. CDR3 sequence reads: CASNQKGNQPQHF. In DNA form, the CDR3 reads TGTGCCAGCAACCAAAAGGGGAATCAGCCCCAGCATTTT.

In this sample, this clone turned up a few times. The read falls 1 residue short of the CDR3 end, and the missing part is taken from the germline J gene. The V gene is TRBV6-1, the J gene TRBJ2-3; TRBD2 agrees at 9 bases. V trimming: 1 base; J trimming: 1 base; junction bases outside the gene matches: 0. The CDR3 is 15 residues long. Per the germline V gene, CDR1 is MNHNS and CDR2 is SASEGT. The chain's CDR3 is CASSEGLAGTDTQYF. The CDR3 DNA, read in part, is TGTGCCAGCAGTGAAGGACTAGCGGGCACAGATACGCAGTAT.

This clone is labeled as medium-sized. This chain connects TRBV12-5 to TRBJ2-5; 9 nucleotides agree with TRBD1. This CDR3 has 15 residues. CDR1 is LGHNT and CDR2 is FRNRAP in the germline V gene. The CDR3 DNA reads as TGTGCCAGCAACCAACCCGGGGACAGGGCCGAGACCCAGTACTTC. This gives the protein CASNQPGDRAETQYF. Together with reference TRBV12-5 and TRBJ2-5, the CDR3 gives the full variable domain: DARVTQTPRHKVTEMGQEVTMRCQPILGHNTVFWYRQTMMQGLELLAYFRNRAPLDDSGMPKDRFSAEMPDATLATLKIQPSEPRDSAVYFCASNQPGDRAETQYFGPGTRLLVL.

This chain uses TRBV19 with TRBJ2-2; 7 bases agree with TRBD2. Germline lookup yields CDR1 LNHDA and CDR2 SQIVND (reference sequence). This CDR3 region has 14 residues. With 6 bases clipped from V and 1 base from J, the junction kept 2 bases outside the gene matches. The CDR3 region is CASRQRGNTGELFF. DNA for the CDR3: TGTGCCAGTAGACAGCGGGGGAACACCGGGGAGCTGTTTTTT.

V is TRBV6-8 and J is TRBJ2-3, with 10 bases fitting TRBD2. Trimming removed 5 bases from V and 0 bases from J; junction bases left unmatched: 2. This CDR3 has 15 amino acids. Germline CDR1 reads MNHGY; CDR2 reads SAAAGT. CDR3 nucleotides: TGTGCCAGCAGTGTGACTAGCGGGAGCACAGATACGCAGTATTTT. This gives the protein CASSVTSGSTDTQYF.

This CDR3 is CASSSNRQPQHF. DNA of the CDR3: TGTGCCAGCAGTTCTAACAGGCAGCCCCAGCATTTT. V is TRBV28 and J is TRBJ1-5; tentative D call: TRBD1 (5 bases). CDR1 is MDHEN, CDR2 SYDVKM, per germline. The V end lost 4 bases, the J end lost 7 bases, and 8 bases lay between the germline ends. The CDR3 has 12 amino acids.

The chain recombines TRBV4-1 with TRBJ2-3; 8 bases align to TRBD1. Trimming took 0 bases from V and 0 from J; bases not matched to a gene: 8. CDR1 and CDR2 (germline): MGHRA, YSYEKL. CDR3 length equals 18 residues. CDR3 in amino acids: CASSQDFTGGRSTDTQYF. The CDR3 bases are TGCGCCAGCAGCCAAGATTTTACAGGGGGGAGAAGCACAGATACGCAGTATTTT.

This clone is deemed medium-sized. The CDR3 loop reads CASSLTSAGNQPQHF. The CDR3 DNA reads as TGTGCCAGCAGTCTAACCTCGGCAGGCAATCAGCCCCAGCATTTT. The chain couples TRBV11-3 to TRBJ1-5; D not certain. Trimming cost V 6 bases and J 2 bases, with 14 bases left between them. This CDR3 has 15 residues. From germline, CDR1 is SGHNT and CDR2 YENEEA.

This sequence joins TRBV11-3 and TRBJ2-7; 14 bases map to TRBD2. This CDR3 has 20 residues. Germline CDR1 SGHNT, CDR2 YENEEA. Unmatched junction bases numbered 16, after V lost 2 bases and J lost 4 bases. DNA of the CDR3: TGTGCCAGCAGCTTAAACCTCGGGACTAGCGGGAGCATCCGTGCGTACGAGCAGTACTTC. Protein sequence: CASSLNLGTSGSIRAYEQYF.

The chain is built from TRBV19 and TRBJ2-3, with TRBD1 as a possible D gene (6 bases). This CDR3 spans 13 amino acids. CDR1 is LNHDA, CDR2 SQIVND, per germline (reference sequence). V lost 10 bases and J lost 1, with 12 bases in between. CDR3 amino acids: CATRDTGTDTQYF. DNA for the CDR3: TGTGCCACCCGGGACACCGGCACAGATACGCAGTATTTT. Based on the CDR3 plus reference TRBV19 and TRBJ2-3, the full variable domain is DGGITQSPKYLFRKEGQNVTLSCEQNLNHDAMYWYRQDPGQGLRLIYYSQIVNDFQKGDIAEGYSVSREKKESFPLTVTSAQKNPTAFYLCATRDTGTDTQYFGPGTRLTVL.

This clone was counted only a few times. This sequence joins TRBV6-8 and TRBJ1-4; possibly TRBD1 for D (5 bases). From germline, CDR1 is MNHGY and CDR2 SAAAGT. Trimming cost V 5 bases and J 8 bases, with 12 bases left between them. The CDR3 has 13 amino acids. The CDR3 sequence is CASSDLGAEKLFF. The CDR3 DNA is TGTGCCAGCAGTGATTTAGGGGCGGAAAAACTGTTTTTT.

The chain combines TRBV19 with TRBJ2-7; 13 nucleotides line up with TRBD2. The CDR3 spans 15 residues. Germline V CDR1 and CDR2: LNHDA, SQIVND (reference sequence). With V trimmed by 3 bases and J by 3 bases, 2 bases remained unmatched. CDR3 sequence reads: CASSIGTSGIYEQYF. Here the CDR3 DNA reads TGTGCCAGTAGTATCGGGACTAGCGGGATCTACGAGCAGTACTTC.